This T cell receptor beta chain was recorded in a study of graft-versus-host responses after intestinal transplantation. Overall study context: The whole recipient group had anti-thymocyte globulin induction followed by tacrolimus and steroids for roughly 3 years.

Study-wide findings and caveats: Allografts of one patient group, those with graft-donor T cell macrochimerism, had high graft-versus-host to host-versus-graft clonal ratios. GvH clones surfaced in recipient marrow, some emerging earlier in ileum or blood. Early post-transplant HvG declines tracked with peak circulating GvH clone levels.

TCRdb's copy holds only in-frame clones and misses some; the assay was immunoSEQ multiplex PCR. Of over 9,500 clones in the sample, around 94% were seen once. As to this clone: The target antigen is unknown.

This CDR3 spans 15 amino acids. Trimming left V 1 base short and J 3 bases short, with 11 bases between. Germline V gene sequence: CDR1 SNHLY, CDR2 FYNNEI. This clonotype originated in a human patient who received an intestinal transplant, so some T cells may come from the graft donor. Sequenced material: PBMCs, taken 8 days after intestinal transplant. The chain couples TRBV2 to TRBJ2-3; D is uncertain. The CDR3 loop reads CASSEGFILTDTQYF. The CDR3 DNA follows: TGTGCCAGCAGTGAAGGATTTATTCTAACAGATACGCAGTATTTT.